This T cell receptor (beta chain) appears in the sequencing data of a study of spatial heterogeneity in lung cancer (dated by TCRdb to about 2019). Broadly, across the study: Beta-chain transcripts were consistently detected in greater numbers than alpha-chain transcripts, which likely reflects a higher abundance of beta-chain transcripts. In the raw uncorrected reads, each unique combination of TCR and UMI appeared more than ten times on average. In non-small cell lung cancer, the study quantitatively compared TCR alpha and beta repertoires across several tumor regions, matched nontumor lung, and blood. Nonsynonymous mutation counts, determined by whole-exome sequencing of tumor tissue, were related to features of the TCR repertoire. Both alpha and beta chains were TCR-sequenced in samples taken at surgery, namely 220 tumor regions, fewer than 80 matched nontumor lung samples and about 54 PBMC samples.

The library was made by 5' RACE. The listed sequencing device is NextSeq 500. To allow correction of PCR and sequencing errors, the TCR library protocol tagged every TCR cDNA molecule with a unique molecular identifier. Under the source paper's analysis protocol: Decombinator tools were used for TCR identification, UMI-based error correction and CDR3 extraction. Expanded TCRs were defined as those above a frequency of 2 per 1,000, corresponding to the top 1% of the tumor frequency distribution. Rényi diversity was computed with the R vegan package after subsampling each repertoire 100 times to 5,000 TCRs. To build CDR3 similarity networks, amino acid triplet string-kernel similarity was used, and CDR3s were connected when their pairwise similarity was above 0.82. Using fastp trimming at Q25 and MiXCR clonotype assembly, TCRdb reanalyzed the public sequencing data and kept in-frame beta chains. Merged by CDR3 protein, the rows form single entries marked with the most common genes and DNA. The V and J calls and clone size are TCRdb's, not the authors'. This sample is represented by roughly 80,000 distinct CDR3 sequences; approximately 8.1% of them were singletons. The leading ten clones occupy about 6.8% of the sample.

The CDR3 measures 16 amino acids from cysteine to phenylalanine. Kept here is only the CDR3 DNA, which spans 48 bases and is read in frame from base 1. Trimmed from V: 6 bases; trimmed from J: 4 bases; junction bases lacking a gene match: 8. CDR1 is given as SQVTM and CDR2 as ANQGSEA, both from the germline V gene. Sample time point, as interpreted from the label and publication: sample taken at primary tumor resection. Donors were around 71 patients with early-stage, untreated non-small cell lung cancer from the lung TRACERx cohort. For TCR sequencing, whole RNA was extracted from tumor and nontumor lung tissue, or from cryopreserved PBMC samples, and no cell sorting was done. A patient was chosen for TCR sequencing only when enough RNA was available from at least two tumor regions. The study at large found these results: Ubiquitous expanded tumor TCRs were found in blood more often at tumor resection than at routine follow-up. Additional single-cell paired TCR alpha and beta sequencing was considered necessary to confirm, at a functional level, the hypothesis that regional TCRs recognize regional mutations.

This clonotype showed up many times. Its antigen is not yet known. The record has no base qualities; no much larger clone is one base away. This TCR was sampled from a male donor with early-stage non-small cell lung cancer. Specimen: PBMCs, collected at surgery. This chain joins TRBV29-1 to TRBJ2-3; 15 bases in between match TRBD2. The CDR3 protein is CSVTGLAGGPADTQYF. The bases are TGCAGCGTCACCGGACTAGCGGGAGGGCCAGCAGATACGCAGTATTTT.